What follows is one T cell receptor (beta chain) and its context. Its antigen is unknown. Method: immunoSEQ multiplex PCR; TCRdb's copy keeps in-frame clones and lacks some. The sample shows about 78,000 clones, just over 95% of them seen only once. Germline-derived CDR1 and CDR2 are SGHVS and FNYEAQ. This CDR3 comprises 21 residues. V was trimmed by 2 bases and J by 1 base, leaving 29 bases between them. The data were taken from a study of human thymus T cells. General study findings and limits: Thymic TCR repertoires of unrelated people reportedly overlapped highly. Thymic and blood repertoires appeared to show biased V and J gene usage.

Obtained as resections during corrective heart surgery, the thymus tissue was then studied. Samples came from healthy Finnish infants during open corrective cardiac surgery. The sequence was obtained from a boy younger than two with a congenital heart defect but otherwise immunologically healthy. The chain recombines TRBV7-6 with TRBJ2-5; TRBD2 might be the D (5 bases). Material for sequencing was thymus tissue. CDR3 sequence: CASSLFGVEYGNTSGQETQYF. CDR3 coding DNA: TGTGCCAGCAGCTTATTCGGGGTAGAATATGGTAACACGTCCGGCCAAGAGACCCAGTACTTC.